The 23 T cell receptor beta chains below all came from one sample that was sequenced in a study of prognosis after radiotherapy for stage I lung cancer. Multiplex PCR in two rounds served to amplify TCR beta CDR3 from genomic DNA. The first round of PCR was done with primers that matched each TRBV and TRBJ gene. One entry per CDR3 protein results from TCRdb running MiXCR on the multiplex PCR reads. This table holds about 21,000 distinct CDR3 sequences, roughly 47% found once. Sequenced here: PBMCs, sampled before or after stereotactic body radiation therapy (not recorded which). The source is a donor over 45 with non-small cell lung cancer.

This clonotype was seen a single time. An end of the junction differs from the germline gene, which may be a read error. V usage is TRBV6-1 and J usage is TRBJ2-7, with TRBD1 matching 7 bases. CDR1 and CDR2 from the germline V gene are MNHNS and SASEGT. CDR3 length: 13 residues. CDR3 bases: TGTGCCAGCAGCCGGGACAGTAAATACGATCAGTACTTC. The encoded protein is CASSRDSKYDQYF.

The sample holds many counts of this clonotype. The chain links TRBV20-1 to TRBJ1-3; D might be TRBD1 (5 bases). Germline assignment: CDR1 DFQATT and CDR2 SNEGSKA (reference sequence). The V end lost 3 bases, the J end lost 2 bases, and 14 bases lay between the germline ends. The CDR3 is made up of 15 amino acids. The CDR3 here is CSASKVRGAGNTIYF. The CDR3 nucleotides read TGCAGTGCTAGTAAGGTCCGGGGGGCTGGAAACACCATATATTTT.

In this sample, this clonotype is medium-sized. This chain links TRBV6-5 with TRBJ1-3; a possible D gene is TRBD1 (5 bases). Trimming cost V 5 bases and J 0 bases, with 11 bases left between them. There are 15 residues in the CDR3. Germline V gives CDR1 MNHEY, CDR2 SVGAGI. The CDR3, as DNA: TGTGCCAGCAGTCAACAGGAATCCTCTGGAAACACCATATATTTT. Translated, it gives CASSQQESSGNTIYF.

On this clonotype itself: This likely came from a read error, as a far larger clone is one base away. This sequence joins TRBV6-5 and TRBJ2-7; D might be TRBD1 (7 bases). Germline V CDR1 and CDR2: MNHEY, SVGAGI. CDR3 length equals 16 residues. CDR3 sequence: CASSLGGDRVLYEHYF. The CDR3 coding sequence is TGTGCCAGCAGTCTGGGGGGAGACAGGGTGCTCTACGAGCATTACTTC.

This clonotype occurred a few times. The chain recombines TRBV3-1 with TRBJ2-2; 10 bases are shared with TRBD2. The germline V gene encodes CDR1 LGHDT and CDR2 YNNKEL (reference sequence). The CDR3 extends over 19 amino acids. Germline trimming cut 0 bases from V and 7 bases from J; bases unmatched to any gene: 14. CDR3 protein: CASSQDRRASGRLGGELFF. CDR3 bases: TGTGCCAGCAGCCAAGATCGTCGGGCTAGCGGGAGATTAGGCGGGGAGCTGTTTTTT.

Notes on this clonotype: A read error is the likely source, as a far larger clone sits one nucleotide away. The chain combines TRBV6-9 with TRBJ2-2, with D hard to call. Germline CDR1 reads MNHGY; CDR2 reads SVAAGI. This CDR3 has 14 residues. The CDR3 region is CASHQAANTWELFF. The CDR3 DNA sequence: TGTGCCAGCCACCAGGCGGCGAACACCTGGGAGCTGTTTTTT.

The rearrangement uses TRBV15 and TRBJ1-3; TRBD1 aligns across 7 bases. The CDR3 consists of 17 residues. V shed 2 bases, J shed 0 bases, and the junction held 7 bases outside the gene matches. Germline V CDR1 and CDR2: LNHNV, YYDKDF (reference sequence). CDR3 nucleotide sequence: TGTGCCACCAGCAGACTCGGACAGGCCGCCTCTGGAAACACCATATATTTT. Encoded protein: CATSRLGQAASGNTIYF.

This clonotype was counted at least ten times. The V and J genes are TRBV7-8 and TRBJ2-3; 8 positions match TRBD1. The CDR3 consists of 15 residues. Looked up from germline, CDR1 is SGHVS and CDR2 is FQNEAQ. V lost 1 base, J lost 1 base, and 1 base stayed unmatched. CDR3 sequence: CASSLGGQGTDTQYF. The CDR3 DNA sequence: TGTGCCAGCAGCTTAGGGGGACAGGGCACAGATACGCAGTATTTT.

A few counts support this clonotype. A single base separates this from a much larger clone, so it may be a read error. The gene calls are TRBV4-3 and TRBJ2-2; no clear D gene. The germline gives CDR1 LGHNA, CDR2 YSLEER. The CDR3 runs to 13 residues. The V end was cut by 4 bases, the J end by 3 bases, with 6 bases between. The CDR3 region has the DNA TGCGCCAGCAGCCGAGATTACACCGGGGAGCTGTTTTTT. Amino acids: CASSRDYTGELFF.

This clonotype showed up many times. This rearrangement joins TRBV7-6 to TRBJ2-5; the match to TRBD2 covers 7 bases. After removal of 8 bases from V and 1 base from J, the junction contained 4 bases not matched to a gene. Per the germline V gene, CDR1 is SGHVS and CDR2 is FNYEAQ. CDR3 length: 13 amino acids. Here the CDR3 DNA reads TGTGCCAGCGGGGGGGACCCCCAAGAGACCCAGTACTTC. Translating gives CASGGDPQETQYF.

At least ten counts were recorded for this clonotype. The chain has TRBV5-1 and TRBJ2-7, with 8 bases identical to TRBD2. Trimming took 4 bases from V and 3 from J; bases not matched to a gene: 9. CDR1 and CDR2 from the germline V gene are SGHRS and YFSETQ. The CDR3 spans 15 residues. Here the CDR3 reads CASSPRGGSGYEQYF. CDR3 nucleotides: TGCGCCAGCAGCCCACGGGGGGGGAGCGGCTACGAGCAGTACTTC.

The chain links TRBV27 to TRBJ1-3, with D unresolved. V was shortened by 5 bases and J by 3 bases, with 14 bases between the two germline ends. This CDR3 region has 15 residues. Germline CDR1 and CDR2: MNHEY and SMNVEV (reference sequence). The CDR3 DNA reads TGTGCCAGCAGTCCTAAAGGAGTATTTGGAAACACCATATATTTT. Translated: CASSPKGVFGNTIYF.

Regarding this clonotype: This sequence is one base from a far larger clone and is likely a read error. This rearrangement joins TRBV6-4 to TRBJ2-3; D not resolved. V was clipped by 5 bases and J by 5 bases, with 14 bases between them. Germline V CDR1 and CDR2: MRHNA, SNTAGT. The CDR3 totals 14 residues. The CDR3 DNA follows: TGTGCCAGCAGTTCCCAGACACCAATAGATACGCAGTATTTT. It specifies CASSSQTPIDTQYF.

Many counts were recorded for this clonotype. Here the CDR3 DNA reads TGTGCCAGCAGTTACTCGCAGGCGACTATGAACACTGAAGCTTTCTTT. The encoded protein is CASSYSQATMNTEAFF. This chain joins TRBV6-5 and TRBJ1-1; no definite D call. This CDR3 is built from 16 residues. V was pared by 0 bases and J by 0 bases, with 11 bases between. Per the germline V gene, CDR1 is MNHEY and CDR2 is SVGAGI.

As regards this clonotype: A clone one base away is much larger, so this may be a read error. The V gene is TRBV7-9, the J gene TRBJ2-1; 8 nucleotides agree with TRBD2. The CDR3 totals 16 residues. Germline V gene sequence: CDR1 SEHNR, CDR2 FQNEAQ (reference sequence). Trimming cost V 4 bases and J 2 bases; bases outside gene matches: 7. CDR3 in amino acids: CASSSLAGFTYNEQFF. CDR3 bases: TGTGCCAGCAGCTCCTTAGCGGGATTCACCTACAATGAGCAGTTCTTC.

This clonotype showed up just a few times. The chain recombines TRBV6-1 with TRBJ2-7; 9 nucleotides align to TRBD2. V was clipped by 7 bases and J by 7 bases; unmatched bases: 8. This CDR3 region has 13 residues. Looked up from germline, CDR1 is MNHNS and CDR2 is SASEGT. The CDR3 spells CASILAGRMEQYF. CDR3 nucleotide sequence: TGTGCCAGCATACTAGCGGGCCGGATGGAGCAGTACTTC.

This clonotype was recorded at least ten times. The V gene is TRBV6-1, the J gene TRBJ1-1, with TRBD1 identical over 7 bases. Germline V lookup: CDR1 MNHNS, CDR2 SASEGT. This CDR3 is built from 12 residues. CDR3: CAAFRGDTEAFF. CDR3 bases: TGTGCAGCGTTCAGGGGGGACACTGAAGCTTTCTTT.

The J gene is TRBJ2-2, the V gene TRBV28; TRBD2 might be the D (6 bases). The CDR3 is 14 residues long. V was shortened by 11 bases and J by 2 bases, with 15 bases between the two germline ends. Germline CDR1 is MDHEN and CDR2 is SYDVKM. The CDR3 sequence: CAEGRGTNTGELFF. DNA of the CDR3: TGTGCCGAAGGACGCGGGACTAACACCGGGGAGCTGTTTTTT.

This chain links TRBV15 with TRBJ2-5; perhaps TRBD2 as D (6 bases). The V and J ends lost 0 bases and 3 bases respectively, with 23 bases between them. Per the germline V gene, CDR1 is LNHNV and CDR2 is YYDKDF (reference sequence). The CDR3 loop spans 19 amino acids. Written as DNA, the CDR3 is TGTGCCACCAGCAGAGATTCCGTTTGGAGGGAAATGAATAAAGAGACCCAGTACTTC. The encoded protein is CATSRDSVWREMNKETQYF.

The table lists this clonotype with a count of one. This may be a read error, as it is one base from a much larger clone. The rearrangement links TRBV29-1 to TRBJ2-3, with unresolved D. The V and J ends lost 4 bases and 6 bases respectively, with 11 bases between them. CDR1 and CDR2 from the germline V gene are SQVTM and ANQGSEA. CDR3 length: 12 residues. CDR3: CSVVVAWDTQYF. The CDR3 DNA is TGCAGCGTTGTGGTGGCCTGGGATACGCAGTATTTT.

As concerns this clonotype: A much bigger clone sits one base away, suggesting this may be a read error. This rearrangement joins TRBV6-1 to TRBJ2-3; D remains unclear. This CDR3 is 13 amino acids long. Trimming left V 6 bases short and J 2 bases short, with 9 bases between. Germline values: CDR1 MNHNS, CDR2 SASEGT. CDR3 amino acids: CASSAPVTDTQYF. DNA for the CDR3: TGTGCCAGCAGCGCCCCCGTCACAGATACGCAGTATTTT.

This clonotype was observed many times. The rearrangement links TRBV5-4 to TRBJ1-2; D not resolved. The ends were cut back, 6 bases at V and 3 bases at J, with 12 bases in the middle. Per the germline V gene, CDR1 is SGHNT and CDR2 is YYREEE (reference sequence). The CDR3 contains 13 residues. CDR3 in amino acids: CASTLGQDYGYTF. For the CDR3, the DNA is TGTGCCAGCACCCTGGGCCAAGACTATGGCTACACCTTC. The entire variable domain, with the rest obtained from reference TRBV5-4 and TRBJ1-2, is as follows: ETGVTQSPTHLIKTRGQQVTLRCSSQSGHNTVSWYQQALGQGPQFIFQYYREEENGRGNFPPRFSGLQFPNYSSELNVNALELDDSALYLCASTLGQDYGYTFGSGTRLTVV.

The J gene is TRBJ2-3, the V gene TRBV20-1; TRBD1 might be the D (7 bases). The CDR3 totals 14 residues. V lost 3 bases and J 2 bases, leaving 12 bases between the germline ends. Germline V CDR1 and CDR2: DFQATT, SNEGSKA (reference sequence). The CDR3 is CSASRGAYTDTQYF. The CDR3 nucleotides are TGCAGTGCTAGCAGGGGGGCCTACACAGATACGCAGTATTTT.